This entry lists 26 T cell receptor beta chains sequenced from one sample in a study of shared clonotypes between healthy human individuals. Libraries were prepared by immunoSEQ multiplex PCR; TCRdb keeps only in-frame clonotypes and omits some of them. The table lists millions of clones, more than 90% of them singletons. Specimen: naive CD4+ T cells sorted from blood. Described subset: CD45RA+ positively selected. The receptors stem from a man aged 18 to 29 in good health.

The chain has TRBV10-3 and TRBJ1-1; 10 nucleotides match TRBD1. Germline V gene sequence: CDR1 ENHRY, CDR2 SYGVKD. The ends lost 6 bases at V and 2 bases at J; junction bases unmatched: 21. This CDR3 is 20 amino acids long. The CDR3 DNA is TGTGCCATCAGCGCCAGTGGGGGACGGGGACAGGGGAATAAAAACACTGAAGCTTTCTTT. Translated: CAISASGGRGQGNKNTEAFF.

This clone was seen once. The gene calls are TRBV27 and TRBJ2-5, with 10 bases fitting TRBD2. J gave up 10 bases and V 6 bases, and 17 bases lay outside the gene matches. There are 16 residues in the CDR3. Germline V lookup: CDR1 MNHEY, CDR2 SMNVEV (reference sequence). The CDR3 nucleotides read TGTGCCAGCAGCGCCGAACCCGGACTAGCGGCCGGGGACCAGTACTTC. This gives the protein CASSAEPGLAAGDQYF.

The chain has TRBV11-2 and TRBJ2-1; 8 nucleotides align to TRBD2. The length of the CDR3 is 14 residues. The junction had 4 bases not matched to a gene; V was cut back by 5 bases and J by 4 bases. Germline V gives CDR1 SGHAT, CDR2 FQNNGV. CDR3 nucleotide sequence: TGTGCCAGCAGCCAGACTAGCGTATACAATGAGCAGTTCTTC. Translated: CASSQTSVYNEQFF.

V usage is TRBV10-3 and J usage is TRBJ1-5, with 7 bases aligning to TRBD1. The CDR3 has 15 residues. The V and J ends lost 3 bases and 7 bases, in that order; junction bases with no gene match: 9. Germline CDR1 and CDR2: ENHRY and SYGVKD. DNA for the CDR3: TGTGCCATCAGTGATGGCGAGGGGGCTTGGCAGCCCCAGCATTTT. Encoded protein: CAISDGEGAWQPQHF.

This clone has only a few counts. V usage is TRBV6-1 and J usage is TRBJ1-1, with D perhaps matching TRBD1 (6 bases). V dropped 2 bases and J dropped 1 base, with 14 bases sitting between them. The CDR3 runs to 16 residues. Germline loops: CDR1 MNHNS, CDR2 SASEGT. CDR3 sequence: CASSEHRAQPNTEAFF. The DNA for the CDR3 is TGTGCCAGCAGTGAACACAGGGCGCAACCGAACACTGAAGCTTTCTTT.

This clone has just one count. The genes are TRBV11-2 and TRBJ1-1, with 7 bases matching TRBD1. Germline CDR1 reads SGHAT; CDR2 reads FQNNGV. The CDR3 sequence is 15 residues long. With V trimmed by 0 bases and J by 5 bases, 6 bases remained unmatched. CDR3 sequence: CASSLDLFRGTEAFF. Here the CDR3 DNA reads TGTGCCAGCAGCTTAGATCTTTTCAGGGGGACTGAAGCTTTCTTT.

V gene TRBV18 combines with J gene TRBJ1-2, with D maybe TRBD1 (5 bases). Germline V gene lookup returns CDR1 KGHSH and CDR2 LQKENI. The V end was cut by 5 bases, the J end by 4 bases, with 17 bases between. There are 15 residues in the CDR3. The CDR3 spells CASSYGTWNLYGYTF. The CDR3 region has the DNA TGTGCCAGCTCATACGGGACGTGGAACCTCTATGGCTACACCTTC.

The CDR3 spells CASSLAGRDYGYTF. CDR3 nucleotides: TGTGCCAGCAGCTTGGCCGGCAGGGACTATGGCTACACCTTC. This chain connects TRBV5-6 to TRBJ1-2, with a weak D call TRBD1 (5 bases). Germline CDR1 is SGHDT and CDR2 is YYEEEE. The CDR3 contains 14 residues. Trimming took off 0 bases at V and 3 bases at J, with 9 bases between the two ends. Using reference TRBV5-6 and TRBJ1-2 for the parts outside the CDR3, the full variable domain is DAGVTQSPTHLIKTRGQQVTLRCSPKSGHDTVSWYQQALGQGPQFIFQYYEEEERQRGNFPDRFSGHQFPNYSSELNVNALLLGDSALYLCASSLAGRDYGYTFGSGTRLTVV.

Worth noting for this clone: Different DNA sequences within this sample yield the same CDR3. This chain uses TRBV5-1 with TRBJ2-2; the match to TRBD1 covers 9 bases. The germline V gene has CDR1 SGHRS and CDR2 YFSETQ. Losses at the gene ends were 2 bases for V and 2 bases for J; bases not matched to a gene: 4. The CDR3 totals 16 residues. The CDR3 reads CASSFGGQGNTGELFF. As DNA, the CDR3 is TGCGCCAGCAGCTTTGGGGGACAGGGAAACACCGGGGAGCTGTTTTTT.

This clone was found a few times. This specimen includes other DNA sequences encoding the same CDR3. The chain combines TRBV5-1 with TRBJ2-3; possible D gene TRBD1, 6 bases. Germline V gives CDR1 SGHRS, CDR2 YFSETQ. The ends were cut back, 3 bases at V and 1 base at J, with 9 bases in the middle. This CDR3 has 14 residues. The chain's CDR3 is CASSYAGGTDTQYF. In DNA form, the CDR3 reads TGCGCCAGCAGCTATGCAGGGGGCACAGATACGCAGTATTTT.

This clone has just a few counts. The genes are TRBV9 and TRBJ1-5; D unclear. The ends were cut back, 0 bases at V and 6 bases at J, with 10 bases in the middle. From germline, CDR1 is SGDLS and CDR2 YYNGEE. The CDR3 covers 14 residues. The CDR3, as DNA: TGTGCCAGCAGCGTAGGGGGAGGGAGTCAGCCCCAGCATTTT. Its translation: CASSVGGGSQPQHF.

V is TRBV10-2 and J is TRBJ2-7; D is perhaps TRBD1 or TRBD2 (5 bases each). V was pared by 5 bases and J by 4 bases, with 15 bases between. Germline CDR1 reads WSHSY; CDR2 reads SAAADI. The CDR3 sequence is 14 residues long. This chain's CDR3 is CASSPPGWGYEQYF. DNA of the CDR3: TGCGCCAGCAGTCCGCCAGGGTGGGGGTACGAGCAGTACTTC.

This sequence joins TRBV5-1 and TRBJ1-6; D gene uncertain. The germline V gene encodes CDR1 SGHRS and CDR2 YFSETQ. Trimming took off 2 bases at V and 8 bases at J, with 14 bases between the two ends. The CDR3 runs 15 residues. CDR3 coding DNA: TGCGCCAGCAGCTTCAACCTACCAGCCGATTCACCCCTCCACTTT. This codes for CASSFNLPADSPLHF.

The chain recombines TRBV25-1 with TRBJ1-3, with a weak D call TRBD1 (6 bases). The germline V and J ends were trimmed by 2 bases and 2 bases, with 10 bases remaining between them. The CDR3 runs 15 residues. CDR1 and CDR2 from the germline V gene are MGHDK and SYGVNS. CDR3 residues: CASSEGGLAGNTIYF. CDR3 bases: TGTGCCAGCAGTGAAGGGGGGCTTGCTGGAAACACCATATATTTT.

Note on this clone: The junction does not match germline at one end; this may be a read error. The chain couples TRBV7-2 to TRBJ2-5; TRBD1 agrees at 8 bases. This CDR3 comprises 12 residues. Germline CDR1 SGHTA, CDR2 FQGNSA. CDR3 nucleotides: TGTGCCGGACAGGGAAACCAGGAGACCCAGTACTTC. Translation: CAGQGNQETQYF.

Concerning this clone: An end of the junction does not agree with germline; a read error may underlie this. The CDR3 coding sequence is TGTGCCAGCAGCGTAGCCGCAGGCCCAGGCTACAATGAGCAGTTCTTC. Its translation is CASSVAAGPGYNEQFF. This chain joins TRBV7-6 and TRBJ2-1; D ambiguous. The CDR3 length is 16 residues. Germline CDR1 reads SGHVS; CDR2 reads FNYEAQ.

This sequence joins TRBV7-9 and TRBJ2-3; 11 nucleotides agree with TRBD2. V was clipped by 1 base and J by 3 bases; unmatched bases: 6. This CDR3 comprises 17 residues. Germline CDR1 and CDR2: SEHNR and FQNEAQ (reference sequence). CDR3 in DNA: TGTGCCAGCAGCTTAGGAGGTAGCGGGGGGGAAACAGATACGCAGTATTTT. This encodes CASSLGGSGGETDTQYF.

In this sample, this clone turned up once. The CDR3 DNA is TGTGCCAGCAGTGAAAGTCCAGGGGGTTTTTCACCCCTCCACTTT. It is translated as CASSESPGGFSPLHF. This sequence joins TRBV6-1 and TRBJ1-6; 7 positions match TRBD1. Per the germline V gene, CDR1 is MNHNS and CDR2 is SASEGT. The CDR3 extends over 15 amino acids. V dropped 2 bases and J dropped 9; count of bases not matched to a gene: 7.

A few counts support this clone. The chain combines TRBV5-6 with TRBJ2-2; D ambiguous. V was pared by 0 bases and J by 7 bases, with 4 bases between. The germline gives CDR1 SGHDT, CDR2 YYEEEE. This CDR3 comprises 12 residues. CDR3 DNA sequence: TGTGCCAGCAGCTTGGGTGTCGGGGAGCTGTTTTTT. Its translation is CASSLGVGELFF.

This chain connects TRBV30 to TRBJ1-5; no reliable D call. The germline V and J ends were trimmed by 6 bases and 6 bases, with 15 bases remaining between them. CDR1 is GTSNPN and CDR2 is SVGIG in the germline V gene (reference sequence). This CDR3 is built from 13 residues. The chain's CDR3 is CACGEWGGQPQHF. The CDR3 bases are TGTGCCTGTGGGGAGTGGGGAGGTCAGCCCCAGCATTTT.

The J gene is TRBJ1-2, the V gene TRBV6-1; the D gene is possibly TRBD1 (5 bases). Germline CDR1 MNHNS, CDR2 SASEGT. The CDR3 runs 15 residues. V lost 6 bases and J 0 bases, leaving 14 bases between the germline ends. CDR3 coding DNA: TGTGCCAGCAGCCCCCAGACAGCCGCTAACTATGGCTACACCTTC. It yields the protein CASSPQTAANYGYTF.

The chain uses TRBV2 and TRBJ2-2, with TRBD2 matching over 7 bases. The CDR3 length is 15 residues. With V trimmed by 10 bases and J by 4 bases, 12 bases remained unmatched. The germline CDR1 and CDR2 sequences are SNHLY and FYNNEI. The CDR3 protein is CATRRASGLTGELFF. CDR3 DNA sequence: TGTGCCACCCGGAGGGCTAGCGGCCTCACCGGGGAGCTGTTTTTT. The variable domain in full, completed from reference TRBV2 and TRBJ2-2, reads EPEVTQTPSHQVTQMGQEVILRCVPISNHLYFYWYRQILGQKVEFLVSFYNNEISEKSEIFDDQFSVERPDGSNFTLKIRSTKLEDSAMYFCATRRASGLTGELFFGEGSRLTVL.

The chain has TRBV5-1 and TRBJ2-5, with 9 positions matching TRBD1. The trim removed 4 bases at V and 1 base at J, leaving 5 bases unmatched. The V gene's germline CDR1 is SGHRS and CDR2 YFSETQ. The CDR3 totals 15 residues. The CDR3 protein is CASSPRDRAQETQYF. DNA of the CDR3: TGCGCCAGCAGCCCTAGGGACAGGGCCCAAGAGACCCAGTACTTC. The full variable domain, its missing parts supplied by reference TRBV5-1 and TRBJ2-5, is KAGVTQTPRYLIKTRGQQVTLSCSPISGHRSVSWYQQTPGQGLQFLFEYFSETQRNKGNFPGRFSGRQFSNSRSEMNVSTLELGDSALYLCASSPRDRAQETQYFGPGTRLLVL.

In DNA, the CDR3 is TGTGCCAGCAGCCCCCACGGGGGGTCTCAGAACACTGAAGCTTTCTTT. Its protein is CASSPHGGSQNTEAFF. This chain connects TRBV5-4 to TRBJ1-1; D possibly corresponds to TRBD1 (5 bases). This CDR3 has 16 amino acids. Germline assignment: CDR1 SGHNT and CDR2 YYREEE (reference sequence). V was pared by 4 bases and J by 1 base, with 17 bases between. Full variable domain (remainder filled in from reference TRBV5-4 and TRBJ1-1): ETGVTQSPTHLIKTRGQQVTLRCSSQSGHNTVSWYQQALGQGPQFIFQYYREEENGRGNFPPRFSGLQFPNYSSELNVNALELDDSALYLCASSPHGGSQNTEAFFGQGTRLTVV.

The rearrangement uses TRBV18 and TRBJ2-7; D possibly uses TRBD1 or TRBD2 (5 bases each). The length of the CDR3 is 12 residues. V shed 5 bases and J shed 3 bases, with 8 bases lying between them. Germline V gives CDR1 KGHSH, CDR2 LQKENI. The CDR3 is CASSGDVYEQYF. CDR3 DNA sequence: TGTGCCAGCTCAGGGGACGTCTACGAGCAGTACTTC.

The chain has TRBV4-2 and TRBJ1-6, with D possibly matching TRBD1 (5 bases). The CDR3 is made up of 16 amino acids. Germline CDR1 is LGHNA and CDR2 is YNFKEQ. Trimming shortened V by 0 bases and J by 5 bases, and 11 bases separated the two germline ends. CDR3 sequence: CASSQDPGGDNSPLHF. The CDR3 coding sequence is TGTGCCAGCAGCCAAGATCCGGGGGGGGATAATTCACCCCTCCACTTT.